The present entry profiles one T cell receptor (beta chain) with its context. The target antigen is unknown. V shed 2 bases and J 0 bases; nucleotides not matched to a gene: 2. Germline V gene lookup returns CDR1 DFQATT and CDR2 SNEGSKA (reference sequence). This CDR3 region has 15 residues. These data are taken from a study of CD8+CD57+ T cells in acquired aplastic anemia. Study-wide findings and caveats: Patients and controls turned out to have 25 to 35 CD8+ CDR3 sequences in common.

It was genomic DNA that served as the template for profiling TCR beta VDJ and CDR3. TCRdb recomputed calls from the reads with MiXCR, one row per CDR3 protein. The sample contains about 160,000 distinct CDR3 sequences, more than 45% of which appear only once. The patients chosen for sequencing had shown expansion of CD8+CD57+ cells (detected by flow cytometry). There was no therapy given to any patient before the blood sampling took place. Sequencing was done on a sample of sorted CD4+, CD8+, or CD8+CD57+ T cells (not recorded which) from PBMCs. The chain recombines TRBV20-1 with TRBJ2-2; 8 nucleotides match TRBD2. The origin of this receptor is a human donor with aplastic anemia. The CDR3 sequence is CSARRAGANTGELFF. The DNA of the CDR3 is TGCAGTGCTAGAAGAGCGGGGGCGAACACCGGGGAGCTGTTTTTT.